The rows below give T cell receptor beta chains drawn from one sample of a study of identical twins. In TCRdb, the 5' RACE reads were re-called with MiXCR into one record per CDR3 protein. The data show about 700,000 distinct CDR3 sequences, less than 10% seen once. These same data were also listed under a study on yellow fever vaccine responses in identical twins.

The sample consisted of PBMCs. Receptors were obtained from a woman aged 18-35 years in good health. Each CDR3 is given with its conserved first and last residue. A D gene is named only where the DNA matches it firmly. Size is omitted from some rows. Given values are once, few, many or a class for expanded clones.

>TRBV29-1|NA|TRBJ1-1|NA|12
TGCAGCGTTGAAGGTGGAGGTTTGGAAGCTTTCTTT
CSVEGGGLEAFF
>TRBV5-4|NA|TRBJ2-5|few|14
TGTGCCAGCAGCCCGGACTCGAACCTGGAGACCCAGTACTTC
CASSPDSNLETQYF
>TRBV5-1|NA|TRBJ2-7|few|14
TGCGCCAGCAGCGTGGACACGGCGACCTACGAGCAGTACTTC
CASSVDTATYEQYF
>TRBV7-2|TRBD2|TRBJ2-2|many|16
TGTGCCAGCAGCTTAGGACTAGCGGGAGTATCCGGGGAGCTGTTTTTT
CASSLGLAGVSGELFF
>TRBV2|TRBD1|TRBJ2-7|NA|15
TGTGCCAGCAGTGCCCTAGGACAGGGGGCTTACGAGCAGTACTTC
CASSALGQGAYEQYF
>TRBV5-1|NA|TRBJ1-1|NA|15
TGCGCCAGCAGCTTTGGGCAGGGGATGAACACTGAAGCTTTCTTT
CASSFGQGMNTEAFF
>TRBV7-8|NA|TRBJ2-7|many|15
TGTGCCAGCAGCTTAGGTGAGCGGAGGAGCTACGAGCAGTACTTC
CASSLGERRSYEQYF
>TRBV10-3|TRBD1|TRBJ2-2|many|13
TGTGCCATCTTGTCAGGGGGTGCCGGGGAGCTGTTTTTT
CAILSGGAGELFF
>TRBV4-1|NA|TRBJ2-7|NA|17
TGCGCCAGCAGCCAAGATTCGGACACCATGATCTCCTACGAGCAGTACTTC
CASSQDSDTMISYEQYF
>TRBV6-5|TRBD2|TRBJ2-5|many|18
TGTGCCAGCAGTTACTCGAGGCTAGCGGGAGCGGGGGTAGAGACCCAGTACTTC
CASSYSRLAGAGVETQYF
>TRBV6-5|NA|TRBJ2-5|few|14
TGTGCCAGCAGTTCTCCAGGCAGAGCGGGTTCCCCGTACTTC
CASSSPGRAGSPYF
>TRBV7-9|NA|TRBJ2-1|few|15
TGTGCCAGCAGCTTTGAAGGACTAACGGGCATTGAGCAGTTCTTC
CASSFEGLTGIEQFF
>TRBV29-1|NA|TRBJ2-7|NA|13
TGCAGCGTCCGTCCTCGGACCTCCTACGAGCAGTACTTC
CSVRPRTSYEQYF
>TRBV3-1|TRBD2|TRBJ2-3|NA|16
TGTGCCAGCAGCCAGAGACTAGCGGAGCTCTACGATACGCAGTATTTT
CASSQRLAELYDTQYF
>TRBV29-1|NA|TRBJ2-7|NA|13
TGCAGCGTCGCATCTGACAGTTCCTACGAGCAGTACTTC
CSVASDSSYEQYF
>TRBV18|NA|TRBJ2-1|few|14
TGTGCCAGCGCATCAGGGGACTCCTACAATGAGCAGTTCTTC
CASASGDSYNEQFF
>TRBV20-1|TRBD2|TRBJ2-1|few|14
TGCAGTGCCGGGACTAGCGGGAGGGCTGGGGGGCAGTTCTTC
CSAGTSGRAGGQFF
>TRBV12-3/TRBV12-4|NA|TRBJ2-1|many|13
TGTGCCAGCACCCCGGGACGGACAAATGAGCAGTTCTTC
CASTPGRTNEQFF
>TRBV30|TRBD1|TRBJ2-5|NA|16
TGTGCCTGGAGTGCTAAAGAGGGGGCGCAAGGAGAGACCCAGTACTTC
CAWSAKEGAQGETQYF
>TRBV15|NA|TRBJ2-3|NA|15
TGTGCCACCAGCAGAGATCCTAGCGGCACAGATACGCAGTATTTT
CATSRDPSGTDTQYF
>TRBV12-3/TRBV12-4|TRBD1|TRBJ1-2|NA|15
TGTGCCAGCAGTCCTTCCCCGACAGGGCCGCATGGCTACACCTTC
CASSPSPTGPHGYTF
>TRBV6-1|TRBD2|TRBJ2-7|NA|14
TGTGCCAGCAATGACGGGAGGAGCTCCTACGAGCAGTACTTC
CASNDGRSSYEQYF
>TRBV2|NA|TRBJ2-7|NA|15
TGTGCCAGCAGGGAGGTCCCCCACGGGTCCTACGAGCAGTACTTC
CASREVPHGSYEQYF
>TRBV7-8|NA|TRBJ2-2|NA|13
TGTGCCGGCAGCTTAACGCTCCCCGGGGAGCTGTTTTTT
CAGSLTLPGELFF
>TRBV11-2|TRBD1|TRBJ2-1|NA|15
TGTGCCAGCACAACAGGGGGCTTTGGCTACAATGAGCAGTTCTTC
CASTTGGFGYNEQFF
>TRBV28|NA|TRBJ2-1|many|15
TGTGCCAGCATCAAAACAGGTCTCTCCTACAATGAGCAGTTCTTC
CASIKTGLSYNEQFF
>TRBV6-1|TRBD1|TRBJ1-1|NA|13
TGTGCCACCAATCAGGGGGTAGGAACTGAAGCTTTCTTT
CATNQGVGTEAFF
>TRBV4-2|NA|TRBJ2-1|NA|16
TGTGCCAGCAGCCAAGTAACCGGGATCGCCTACAATGAGCAGTTCTTC
CASSQVTGIAYNEQFF
>TRBV15|NA|TRBJ2-7|few|14
TGTGCCACCAGCAGAGAGAGGGGGACCTACGAGCAGTACTTC
CATSRERGTYEQYF
>TRBV3-1|TRBD1|TRBJ2-3|NA|15
TGTGCCAGCAGCCTTGGGACAGGGTACACAGATACGCAGTATTTT
CASSLGTGYTDTQYF
>TRBV27|TRBD2|TRBJ2-7|NA|15
TGTGCCAGCAGTTTATCAGGGGCGGGGGTCTACGAGCAGTACTTC
CASSLSGAGVYEQYF
>TRBV7-9|NA|TRBJ2-7|few|12
TGTGCCAGCAGCTTAGACACGCCCGAGCAGTACTTC
CASSLDTPEQYF
>TRBV14|NA|TRBJ2-5|few|14
TGTGCCAGCAGCCATCGACAGAAACAAGAGACCCAGTACTTC
CASSHRQKQETQYF
>TRBV14|NA|TRBJ2-4|NA|15
TGTGCCAGCAGCCGGGATTCAGGGCGAAGGGCCATTCAGTACTTC
CASSRDSGRRAIQYF
>TRBV9|NA|TRBJ2-7|few|14
TGTGCCAGCAGCTATGGGGCCTTGACGTACGAGCAGTACTTC
CASSYGALTYEQYF
>TRBV9|NA|TRBJ2-2|few|15
TGTGCCAGCAGCGGATCGGGGGGCACCACCGGGGAGCTGTTTTTT
CASSGSGGTTGELFF
>TRBV7-9|NA|TRBJ2-7|many|15
TGTGCCAGCAGCTTAGTAGAGTACTCAGCCTACGAGCAGTACTTC
CASSLVEYSAYEQYF
>TRBV10-3|TRBD2|TRBJ2-5|NA|16
TGTGCCATCAGGGGGGGTCCGCGGGAGCTGCCAGAGACCCAGTACTTC
CAIRGGPRELPETQYF
>TRBV20-1|NA|TRBJ2-3|NA|11
TGCAGTGCTAGAGAGGGCGAGCCGCAGTATTTT
CSAREGEPQYF
>TRBV4-1|NA|TRBJ2-7|NA|15
TGCGCCAGCAGCCAAGAGACACGGTGGACCTACGAGCAGTACTTC
CASSQETRWTYEQYF
>TRBV6-1|NA|TRBJ2-3|NA|12
TGTGCCAGCAGTGGGCCAGCAGATACGCAGTATTTT
CASSGPADTQYF
>TRBV7-9|NA|TRBJ2-1|many|16
TGTGCCAGCAGCCCGGTCGGCAGGCGCGCCTACAATGAGCAGTTCTTC
CASSPVGRRAYNEQFF
>TRBV21-1|NA|TRBJ1-4|few|15
TGTGCCAGCAGCAAAGGGGGGGCAGGGAAAGAAAAACTGTTTTTT
CASSKGGAGKEKLFF
>TRBV27|NA|TRBJ2-5|few|16
TGTGCCAGCAGTTTAGAGCCGGCAGGGTCCTACGAGACCCAGTACTTC
CASSLEPAGSYETQYF
>TRBV7-8|NA|TRBJ2-6|NA|15
TGTGCCAGCAGCTGGAACAGGGCCGGGGCCAACGTCCTGACTTTC
CASSWNRAGANVLTF
>TRBV6-1|NA|TRBJ2-7|NA|15
TGTGCCAGCAGCCAAATGGGGGGCCCCTCCTACGAGCAGTACTTC
CASSQMGGPSYEQYF
>TRBV15|TRBD1|TRBJ1-1|NA|13
TGTGCCACCACCCAGGGGGGGAGCACTGAAGCTTTCTTT
CATTQGGSTEAFF